These 22 T cell receptor beta chains came from one sample sequenced in a study of T cells in Graves' hyperthyroidism and ophthalmopathy. Template material for amplifying TCR beta CDR3 regions consisted of RNA transcripts. During a first-round RT-PCR of the TCR CDR3, the HTBI primer set was used. Each CDR3 protein gets one entry after TCRdb re-called the multiplex PCR reads with MiXCR. The data contain 490,000 or so distinct CDR3 sequences, around 15% of them singletons. Sequencing input: blood. The receptors originated from a woman in her twenties or thirties with Graves' ophthalmopathy.

This rearrangement joins TRBV14 to TRBJ2-7; D may be TRBD1 (5 bases). V was trimmed by 4 bases and J by 5 bases, leaving 15 bases between them. Germline V lookup: CDR1 SGHDN, CDR2 FVKESK. The CDR3 has 14 residues. CDR3 bases: TGTGCCAGCAGCCCCCGACAGATTTGGGACGAGCAGTACTTC. Its translation: CASSPRQIWDEQYF.

The sample holds many counts of this clonotype. The chain uses TRBV7-2 and TRBJ1-4; D unclear. V was clipped by 1 base and J by 0 bases, with 9 bases between them. The CDR3 covers 16 residues. CDR1 SGHTA and CDR2 FQGNSA come from the germline V gene. The CDR3 sequence is CASSLGGSSTNEKLFF. The CDR3, as DNA: TGTGCCAGCAGCTTAGGGGGAAGCTCAACTAATGAAAAACTGTTTTTT.

V gene TRBV20-1 combines with J gene TRBJ2-7; 7 bases are a match to TRBD2. The germline gives CDR1 DFQATT, CDR2 SNEGSKA (reference sequence). The CDR3 runs 15 residues. The V gene end was trimmed by 1 base and the J gene end by 0 bases; junction bases not matched to a gene: 6. The CDR3 coding sequence is TGCAGTGCTAGAGGACTAGCCTTTAGCTCCTACGAGCAGTACTTC. Its translation is CSARGLAFSSYEQYF.

In this sample, this clonotype turned up a few times. The chain is built from TRBV7-6 and TRBJ2-7; 12 bases are shared with TRBD2. The CDR3 sequence is 15 residues long. CDR1 SGHVS and CDR2 FNYEAQ come from the germline V gene. J gave up 4 bases and V 5 bases, and 6 bases lay outside the gene matches. The CDR3 DNA reads TGTGCCAGCAGCCATAGACTAGCGGGAGTATACGAGCAGTACTTC. This sequence encodes CASSHRLAGVYEQYF. The full variable domain, with the rest looked up from reference TRBV7-6 and TRBJ2-7, is GAGVSQSPRYKVTKRGQDVALRCDPISGHVSLYWYRQALGQGPEFLTYFNYEAQQDKSGLPNDRFSAERPEGSISTLTIQRTEQRDSAMYRCASSHRLAGVYEQYFGPGTRLTVT.

This clonotype has ten or more counts. The chain links TRBV20-1 to TRBJ1-4, with TRBD1 as a possible D gene (5 bases). Per germline, CDR1 DFQATT and CDR2 SNEGSKA (reference sequence). Between the trimmed V and J ends, which lost 4 bases and 8 bases, there was a span of 14 bases. There are 13 residues in the CDR3. CDR3 amino acids: CSAIPGVGEKLFF. The CDR3 DNA is TGCAGTGCTATTCCGGGGGTGGGCGAAAAACTGTTTTTT.

This sequence joins TRBV6-2 or TRBV6-3 and TRBJ2-7; the D call may be TRBD1 or TRBD2 (5 bases each). Trimming stripped 3 bases from V and 3 bases from J, with 18 bases between. The CDR3 has 16 residues. The V gene's germline CDR1 is MNHEY and CDR2 SVGEGT. DNA for the CDR3: TGTGCCAGCAGTTATTTCAGGATGGCAGGGAGCTACGAGCAGTACTTC. It yields the protein CASSYFRMAGSYEQYF.

The J gene is TRBJ2-5, the V gene TRBV4-1; 10 nucleotides match TRBD1. The V segment lost 1 base and the J segment 4 bases; nucleotides outside the gene matches: 9. The CDR3 length is 17 residues. Germline-derived CDR1 and CDR2 are MGHRA and YSYEKL. In DNA, the CDR3 is TGCGCCAGCAGCCAAGGTCTAGCGACAGGGGGCGGAGAGACCCAGTACTTC. It is translated as CASSQGLATGGGETQYF.

The CDR3 nucleotides read TGTGCCAGCAGGACACCCTGGGGGGTTGGCTACGAGCAGTACTTC. Translation gives CASRTPWGVGYEQYF. The chain joins TRBV28 to TRBJ2-7; the D gene is possibly TRBD2 (6 bases). This CDR3 contains 15 residues. The germline V and J ends were trimmed by 6 bases and 3 bases, with 18 bases remaining between them. The V gene's germline CDR1 is MDHEN and CDR2 SYDVKM.

On this clonotype: At one end the junction does not follow the germline gene, possibly because of a read error. This chain links TRBV7-3 with TRBJ1-5, with D hard to call. The CDR3 has 13 amino acids. Germline V gene data show CDR1 as SGHTA and CDR2 as FQGTGA. The CDR3: CACSPDSNQPQHF. The CDR3 DNA reads TGTGCCTGCAGCCCAGACAGCAATCAGCCCCAGCATTTT. Full variable domain (remainder filled in from reference TRBV7-3 and TRBJ1-5): GAGVSQTPSNKVTEKGKYVELRCDPISGHTALYWYRQSLGQGPEFLIYFQGTGAADDSGLPNDRFFAVRPEGSVSTLKIQRTERGDSAVYLCACSPDSNQPQHFGDGTRLSIL.

The table lists this clonotype with many counts. This chain links TRBV4-2 with TRBJ2-6, with 10 bases identical to TRBD2. After removal of 5 bases from V and 0 bases from J, the junction contained 7 bases not matched to a gene. The germline V gene encodes CDR1 LGHNA and CDR2 YNFKEQ. This CDR3 comprises 18 residues. CDR3 residues: CASSSRLAGNSGANVLTF. The CDR3 coding sequence is TGTGCCAGCAGCTCGCGACTAGCGGGTAACTCTGGGGCCAACGTCCTGACTTTC.

This clonotype appeared a few times. The chain combines TRBV9 with TRBJ2-7; D is unclear. This CDR3 has 13 amino acids. V was trimmed by 0 bases and J by 3 bases, leaving 7 bases between them. The germline V gene has CDR1 SGDLS and CDR2 YYNGEE. The CDR3 spells CASSVGPSYEQYF. The CDR3 DNA reads TGTGCCAGCAGCGTAGGTCCCAGCTACGAGCAGTACTTC.

The chain combines TRBV6-1 with TRBJ2-5; D may correspond to TRBD1 or TRBD2 (5 bases each). This CDR3 contains 14 residues. V lost 8 bases to trimming and J lost 2 bases, with 15 bases between them. CDR1 is MNHNS, CDR2 SASEGT, per germline. The DNA for the CDR3 is TGTGCCAGCTGCCGTGGGGGACCTCAAGAGACCCAGTACTTC. Residues: CASCRGGPQETQYF.

The chain couples TRBV11-2 to TRBJ2-2; possible D gene TRBD1, 6 bases. Per the germline V gene, CDR1 is SGHAT and CDR2 is FQNNGV. The CDR3 covers 19 residues. V lost 1 base and J 0 bases, leaving 18 bases between the germline ends. CDR3 DNA sequence: TGTGCCAGCAGCTTAGCTCGGTGGTCCGGGACAACGAACACCGGGGAGCTGTTTTTT. This encodes CASSLARWSGTTNTGELFF.

This clonotype has ten or more counts. The chain combines TRBV7-2 with TRBJ2-7; D call uncertain. The CDR3 extends over 12 amino acids. Trimming took off 6 bases at V and 5 bases at J, with 11 bases between the two ends. Germline lookup yields CDR1 SGHTA and CDR2 FQGNSA. The CDR3 DNA follows: TGTGCCAGCAGGATTGGGTTGGACGAGCAGTACTTC. Protein product: CASRIGLDEQYF.

In its sample, this clonotype was seen many times. The rearrangement links TRBV3-1 to TRBJ1-1; maybe TRBD1 (6 bases). The CDR3 covers 14 residues. Trimming took 0 bases from V and 3 from J, leaving 8 bases between them. Per germline, CDR1 LGHDT and CDR2 YNNKEL (reference sequence). The CDR3 coding sequence is TGTGCCAGCAGCCAAGATTACAGGGACACTGAAGCTTTCTTT. Residues: CASSQDYRDTEAFF.

In its sample, this clonotype was seen a few times. This chain links TRBV25-1 with TRBJ2-3; D remains ambiguous. The CDR3 loop spans 15 amino acids. Germline lookup yields CDR1 MGHDK and CDR2 SYGVNS. V was clipped by 3 bases and J by 0 bases, with 10 bases between them. CDR3 sequence (DNA): TGTGCCAGCAGTGATCGGAGACCTAGCACAGATACGCAGTATTTT. Translating gives CASSDRRPSTDTQYF.

The chain joins TRBV29-1 to TRBJ2-7, with TRBD1 identical over 8 bases. Losses at the gene ends were 4 bases for V and 6 bases for J; bases not matched to a gene: 8. The CDR3 extends over 13 amino acids. Germline CDR1 is SQVTM and CDR2 is ANQGSEA. DNA of the CDR3: TGCAGCGTTGTCCCAGGGGGCGCGGCCGAGCAGTACTTC. Protein product: CSVVPGGAAEQYF.

The chain recombines TRBV7-6 with TRBJ1-2; D is unresolved. This CDR3 has 13 residues. V was cut by 0 bases and J by 7 bases, with 9 bases left in between. Germline-derived CDR1 and CDR2 are SGHVS and FNYEAQ. In nucleotides, the CDR3 is TGTGCCAGCAGCTTAGCCGGTGGGCCTGGCTACACCTTC. It specifies CASSLAGGPGYTF.

This clonotype was seen a few times. The rearrangement uses TRBV4-1 and TRBJ2-3, with D hard to call. Deletions cut 4 bases from V and 3 bases from J, with 20 bases between. CDR1 is MGHRA and CDR2 is YSYEKL in the germline V gene. This CDR3 region has 17 residues. The DNA for the CDR3 is TGCGCCAGCAGCCCTCCTCCACCACACGACCCAACAGATACGCAGTATTTT. Protein product: CASSPPPPHDPTDTQYF.

Many counts were recorded for this clonotype. The genes are TRBV4-2 and TRBJ2-1, with 15 bases aligning to TRBD2. CDR1 and CDR2 from the germline V gene are LGHNA and YNFKEQ. The CDR3 loop spans 15 amino acids. With 4 bases clipped from V and 7 bases from J, the junction kept 2 bases outside the gene matches. CDR3 sequence: CASSPGLAGGNEQFF. CDR3 DNA sequence: TGTGCCAGCAGCCCCGGACTAGCGGGAGGGAATGAGCAGTTCTTC.

The sample holds many counts of this clonotype. The chain uses TRBV28 and TRBJ2-1; D may match TRBD1 or TRBD2 (5 bases each). V lost 5 bases, J lost 9 bases, and 11 bases lay in between. Looked up from germline, CDR1 is MDHEN and CDR2 is SYDVKM. This CDR3 has 12 residues. CDR3 amino acids: CASSPWDGEQFF. CDR3 nucleotides: TGTGCCAGCAGTCCCTGGGACGGTGAGCAGTTCTTC.

This clonotype was seen a handful of times. The rearrangement links TRBV6-1 to TRBJ2-5, with a weak D call TRBD1 (6 bases). Germline-derived CDR1 and CDR2 are MNHNS and SASEGT. This CDR3 has 13 residues. V shed 6 bases and J shed 5 bases, with 13 bases lying between them. CDR3: CASSDTGSETQYF. The CDR3 DNA reads as TGTGCCAGCAGCGATACAGGGTCGGAGACCCAGTACTTC.